This T cell receptor (beta chain) was captured by sequencing in a study of T-cell memory formation after mild COVID-19. Study-level information: TCR clusters were mostly donor specific. Study-level points and caveats: Later expanders leaned CD4+, whereas clones that contracted between day 15 and 85 were balanced CD4/CD8.

This CDR3 has 15 residues. The V gene lost 1 base and the J gene lost 1 base, with 8 bases spanning the gap. Germline values: CDR1 LGHNA, CDR2 YSLEER. 5'RACE primed from the constant segment yielded TCR alpha and TCR beta cDNA libraries bearing sample barcodes and UMIs. MiXCR, applied by TCRdb to the 5' RACE reads, yields one record per CDR3 protein. Here the sample spans 45,000 to 65,000 distinct CDR3 sequences, roughly a tenth being singletons. Notes on this clonotype: Its antigen is currently unknown.

Input material: PBMCs or a T cell subset sorted from them (not recorded which). The sequence derives from an adult woman who had mild COVID-19 (a few samples of this study predate the infection). Cell type and time point are not known. V and J are TRBV4-3 and TRBJ1-5, with a weak D call TRBD1 (5 bases). CDR3: CASSQVWDSNQPQHF. The CDR3 DNA is TGCGCCAGCAGCCAAGTCTGGGACAGCAATCAGCCCCAGCATTTT.